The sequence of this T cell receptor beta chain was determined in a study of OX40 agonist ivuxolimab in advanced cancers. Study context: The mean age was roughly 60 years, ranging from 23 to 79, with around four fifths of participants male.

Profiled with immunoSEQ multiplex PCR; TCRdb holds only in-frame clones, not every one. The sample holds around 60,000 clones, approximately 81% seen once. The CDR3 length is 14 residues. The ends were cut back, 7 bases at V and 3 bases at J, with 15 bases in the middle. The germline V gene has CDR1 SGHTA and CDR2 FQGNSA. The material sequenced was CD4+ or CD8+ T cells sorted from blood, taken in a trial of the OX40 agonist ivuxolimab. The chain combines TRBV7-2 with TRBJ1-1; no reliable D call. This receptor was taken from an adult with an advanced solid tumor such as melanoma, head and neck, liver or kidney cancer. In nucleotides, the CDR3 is TGTGCCAGCACCCTAGATGTGGCCCACACTGAAGCTTTCTTT. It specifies CASTLDVAHTEAFF. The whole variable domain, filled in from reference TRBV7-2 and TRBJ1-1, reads GAGVSQSPSNKVTEKGKDVELRCDPISGHTALYWYRQSLGQGLEFLIYFQGNSAPDKSGLPSDRFSAERTGGSVSTLTIQRTQQEDSAVYLCASTLDVAHTEAFFGQGTRLTVV.